This section outlines one T cell receptor (beta chain) sequence together with its context. Its specificity is unknown. The sample is drawn from a study of T-cell reconstitution after alpha-beta-depleted transplantation in children. Study-wide results and caveats: Counts and diversity of T cells one year after transplant came mostly from newly produced T cells.

The ends lost 3 bases at V and 4 bases at J; junction bases unmatched: 7. The CDR3 length is 14 residues. Germline V gives CDR1 DFQATT, CDR2 SNEGSKA (reference sequence). This sample's TCRbeta library carried unique molecular identifier barcodes. Each CDR3 protein gets one entry after TCRdb re-called the PCR reads with MiXCR. The table includes around 670,000 distinct CDR3 sequences, roughly 14% detected once. This TCR came from a girl aged 2-10 years with congenital amegakaryocytic thrombocytopenia, due to receive a stem cell transplant. The chain has TRBV20-1 and TRBJ2-5, with TRBD1 matching over 8 bases. Sequencing used PBMCs, obtained before TCRalphabeta/CD19-depleted stem cell transplant. The CDR3 bases are TGCAGTGCTAGGGGGGGACAGGCGGTAGAGACCCAGTACTTC. Protein product: CSARGGQAVETQYF.